The 11 T cell receptor beta chains below come from one sample, sequenced in a study of cytomegalovirus exposure and HLA in healthy donors. Primers included in the PCR were 60 Vbeta and 13 Jbeta primers. The method was immunoSEQ multiplex PCR; TCRdb's version includes in-frame clones alone and lacks a portion of them. The repertoire holds 150,000 or so clones, with roughly 74% as singletons. Sequenced material: PBMCs. These TCRs come from a man between 18 and 35 years old in good health and CMV-seronegative.

A remark on this clone: One end of the junction does not line up with germline, which may come from a read error. The chain employs TRBV7-9 and TRBJ2-3, with D unclear. Germline loops: CDR1 SEHNR, CDR2 FQNEAQ (reference sequence). The CDR3 totals 12 residues. In DNA form, the CDR3 reads TGTTCCAGCAGCTTCAGTCCAGATACGCAGTATTTT. This translates into CSSSFSPDTQYF. The complete variable domain, with remaining parts taken from reference TRBV7-9 and TRBJ2-3, reads DTGVSQNPRHKITKRGQNVTFRCDPISEHNRLYWYRQTLGQGPEFLTYFQNEAQLEKSRLLSDRFSAERPKGSFSTLEIQRTEQGDSAMYLCSSSFSPDTQYFGPGTRLTVL.

This clone showed up just a few times. The chain joins TRBV2 to TRBJ2-7, with D perhaps matching TRBD2 (6 bases). Germline V lookup: CDR1 SNHLY, CDR2 FYNNEI. The V gene lost 4 bases and the J gene lost 3 bases, with 13 bases spanning the gap. The CDR3 length is 14 residues. Written as DNA, the CDR3 is TGTGCCAGCAGTGTGGGGGGACCTTTCTACGAGCAGTACGTC. Amino acids: CASSVGGPFYEQYV.

The chain has TRBV10-1 and TRBJ2-1, with D tentatively TRBD2 (5 bases). There are 16 residues in the CDR3. Trimming took 2 bases from V and 2 from J, leaving 13 bases between them. Per germline, CDR1 WNHNN and CDR2 SYGVQD (reference sequence). CDR3 nucleotides: TGCGCCAGCAGTGAGGGGGAGAATAAGACCTACAATGAGCAGTTCTTC. It codes for CASSEGENKTYNEQFF.

The chain joins TRBV18 to TRBJ1-2, with 7 bases aligning to TRBD1. The germline V gene encodes CDR1 KGHSH and CDR2 LQKENI. V shed 2 bases, J shed 4 bases, and the junction held 13 bases outside the gene matches. This CDR3 region has 17 residues. The CDR3 DNA is TGTGCCAGCTCACCAATTCCCCCCGGGCAGGGGGTCTATGGCTACACCTTC. This sequence encodes CASSPIPPGQGVYGYTF.

The gene calls are TRBV19 and TRBJ1-5, with D possibly TRBD1 on 5 matching bases. This CDR3 has 13 amino acids. V lost 7 bases and J 2 bases, leaving 9 bases between the germline ends. Germline V lookup: CDR1 LNHDA, CDR2 SQIVND (reference sequence). CDR3 in amino acids: CASTPTGNQPQHF. The CDR3 nucleotides are TGTGCCAGTACTCCGACAGGCAATCAGCCCCAGCATTTT.

The chain joins TRBV2 to TRBJ2-7, with TRBD1 matching over 9 bases. The germline CDR1 and CDR2 sequences are SNHLY and FYNNEI. CDR3 size: 14 residues. Losses at the gene ends were 6 bases for V and 1 base for J; bases not matched to a gene: 4. The chain's CDR3 is CASRDGQGSYEQYF. DNA for the CDR3: TGTGCCAGCAGAGACGGACAGGGGTCCTACGAGCAGTACTTC.

V gene TRBV10-3 combines with J gene TRBJ2-3, with 10 bases that match TRBD2. In germline, CDR1 is ENHRY, CDR2 SYGVKD. The CDR3 sequence is 17 residues long. Germline trimming cut 0 bases from V and 3 bases from J; bases unmatched to any gene: 6. The CDR3 nucleotides are TGTGCCATCAGTGAGTCCCAGCGGGGGGGCCCGACAGATACGCAGTATTTT. Protein product: CAISESQRGGPTDTQYF.

The chain has TRBV27 and TRBJ2-7; TRBD1 might be the D (6 bases). V dropped 6 bases and J dropped 7 bases, with 19 bases sitting between them. The germline CDR1 and CDR2 sequences are MNHEY and SMNVEV (reference sequence). The CDR3 runs 14 residues. DNA of the CDR3: TGTGCCAGCAGCGGACAGTCGAACTACGCGGAGCAGTACTTC. Translation gives CASSGQSNYAEQYF.

This clone was seen more than once but under ten times. The CDR3 region is CAISDRQGPWRPNEQFF. The CDR3 coding sequence is TGTGCCATCAGTGACAGACAGGGGCCATGGAGACCGAATGAGCAGTTCTTC. The rearrangement links TRBV10-3 to TRBJ2-1, with TRBD1 matching over 8 bases. The CDR3 is made up of 17 amino acids. Trimming took 3 bases from V and 7 from J; bases not matched to a gene: 14. Germline-derived CDR1 and CDR2 are ENHRY and SYGVKD.

The genes are TRBV7-8 and TRBJ2-1, with D possibly matching TRBD2 (5 bases). V lost 1 base and J 9 bases, leaving 7 bases between the germline ends. Germline CDR1 reads SGHVS; CDR2 reads FQNEAQ. The CDR3 is 12 residues long. The CDR3 region has the DNA TGTGCCAGCAGCTTAGTCCGGGGTGAGCAGTTCTTC. This sequence encodes CASSLVRGEQFF.

V is TRBV7-2 and J is TRBJ1-5; possibly TRBD1 for D (5 bases). The CDR3 length is 16 residues. V lost 1 base and J lost 3, with 13 bases in between. Germline CDR1 reads SGHTA; CDR2 reads FQGNSA. The CDR3 coding sequence is TGTGCCAGCAGCTTAGTATTTAGGGGTCTCAATCAGCCCCAGCATTTT. Translated: CASSLVFRGLNQPQHF.